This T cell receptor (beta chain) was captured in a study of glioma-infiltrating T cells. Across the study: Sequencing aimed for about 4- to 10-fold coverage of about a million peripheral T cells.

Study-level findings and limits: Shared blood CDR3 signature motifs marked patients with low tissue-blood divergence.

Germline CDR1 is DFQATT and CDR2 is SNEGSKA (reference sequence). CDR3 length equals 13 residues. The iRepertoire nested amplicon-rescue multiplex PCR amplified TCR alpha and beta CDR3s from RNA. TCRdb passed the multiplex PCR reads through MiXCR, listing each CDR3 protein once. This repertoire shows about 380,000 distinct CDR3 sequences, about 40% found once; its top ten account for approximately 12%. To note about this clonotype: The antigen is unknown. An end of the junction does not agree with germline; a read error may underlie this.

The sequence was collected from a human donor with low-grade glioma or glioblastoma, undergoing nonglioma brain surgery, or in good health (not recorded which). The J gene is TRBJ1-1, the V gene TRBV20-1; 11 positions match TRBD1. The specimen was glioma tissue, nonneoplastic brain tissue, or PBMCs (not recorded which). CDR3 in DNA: TGCAGTGCTGGACAGGGGGCGAAGACTGAAGCTTTATTT. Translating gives CSAGQGAKTEALF.